This T cell receptor beta chain was observed in a study of early T cells in non-severe SARS-CoV-2 infection. As for the study in general: Chains were unpaired, as sequencing was done on bulk RNA from unsorted whole blood.

Germline V gene data show CDR1 as KGHSH and CDR2 as LQKENI. V gave up 0 bases and J gave up 5 bases, with 10 bases separating them. The CDR3 totals 15 residues. Tagging with unique molecular identifiers was applied to individual cDNA molecules. TCRdb re-called the 5' RACE reads with MiXCR, one entry per CDR3 protein. The sample lists tens of thousands of distinct CDR3 sequences; approximately 8.8% were seen once. Sequencing was performed on whole blood, taken at baseline. V usage is TRBV18 and J usage is TRBJ1-4, with D perhaps matching TRBD1 (5 bases). The TCR sequence derives from an adult who was a healthcare worker with PCR-confirmed SARS-CoV-2 infection or an uninfected control (not recorded which). The chain's CDR3 is CASSPPGAMNEKLFF. The CDR3 DNA sequence: TGTGCCAGCTCACCACCCGGGGCTATGAATGAAAAACTGTTTTTT.